This T cell receptor (beta chain) was identified during a study of beta chain features in type 1 diabetes. Study information: All samples combined gave roughly 100 million sorted cells for examination. Regarding the study as a whole: HLA effects on TCRB rearrangement stayed unresolved here. Within the patient group, naive, central memory and Treg TCRB repertoires appeared more similar to each other than within healthy donors. Type 1 diabetes patients had moderately but significantly shorter TCRB CDR3s in all four CD4+ subsets.

Cells sorted by CD45RO/CCR7/CD25/CD127/CD95/CD27 comprised CD4+ naive, central memory, regulatory and stem cell-like memory cells. Investigators reverse transcribed all isolated RNA, so they sequenced expressed TCRB transcripts. The data were produced by immunoSEQ multiplex PCR, yet TCRdb's version contains in-frame clones alone and is incomplete. The sample records 150,000 to 200,000 clones, 63% being singletons. In germline, CDR1 is MGHRA, CDR2 YSYEKL. This CDR3 is 16 amino acids long. Between the trimmed V and J ends, which lost 0 bases and 6 bases, there was a span of 18 bases. A note on this clone: No antigen is known for it.

The rearrangement links TRBV4-1 to TRBJ2-7; TRBD2 might be the D (6 bases). The sequence was obtained from a man aged 25-45 years with type 1 diabetes. The sequenced material came from naive CD4+ T cells from blood. DNA for the CDR3: TGCGCCAGCAGCCAAGATCGGGACTCCCTCACCAGCGAGCAGTACTTC. Its protein product is CASSQDRDSLTSEQYF.